This passage covers 27 T cell receptor beta chains from one sample sequenced in a study of shared clonotypes between healthy human individuals. TCRdb's table, derived via immunoSEQ multiplex PCR, lists solely in-frame clones and lacks some. The data show 2 million to 3 million clones, 93% seen once. The source material was naive CD4+ T cells from PBMCs. The subset was: CD45RA+ positively selected. These receptors were obtained from a man aged 18 to 30 in good health. Some clones in this sample may be carry-over from other donors' samples.

This chain connects TRBV5-1 to TRBJ2-6, with 8 positions matching TRBD1. With 5 bases clipped from V and 4 bases from J, the junction kept 8 bases outside the gene matches. This CDR3 spans 16 amino acids. Per germline, CDR1 SGHRS and CDR2 YFSETQ. The CDR3 reads CASRSTGVPGANVLTF. The CDR3 region has the DNA TGCGCCAGCAGATCGACAGGGGTCCCAGGGGCCAACGTCCTGACTTTC. Full variable domain (outside the CDR3, taken from reference TRBV5-1 and TRBJ2-6): KAGVTQTPRYLIKTRGQQVTLSCSPISGHRSVSWYQQTPGQGLQFLFEYFSETQRNKGNFPGRFSGRQFSNSRSEMNVSTLELGDSALYLCASRSTGVPGANVLTFGAGSRLTVL.

CDR3 loop: CAWTTGISTDTQYF. The DNA of the CDR3 is TGTGCCTGGACTACAGGGATCAGCACAGATACGCAGTATTTT. The rearrangement joins TRBV30 to TRBJ2-3, with D possibly TRBD1 on 6 matching bases. The CDR3 is 14 amino acids. CDR1 and CDR2 (germline): GTSNPN, SVGIG (reference sequence). Trimming took 4 bases from V and 0 from J, leaving 11 bases between them.

A word on this clone: The same CDR3 arises from other DNA sequences in this sample as well. This chain joins TRBV29-1 and TRBJ2-3; D is undetermined. This CDR3 is built from 13 residues. Germline lookup yields CDR1 SQVTM and CDR2 ANQGSEA. Trimming cost V 4 bases and J 2 bases, with 10 bases left between them. CDR3 bases: TGCAGCGTTGGGAGAACGGACACAGATACGCAGTATTTT. It codes for CSVGRTDTDTQYF.

The chain has TRBV5-1 and TRBJ2-3, with 8 nucleotides matching TRBD1. V was pared by 3 bases and J by 4 bases, with 7 bases of the junction left unmatched. Germline CDR1 SGHRS, CDR2 YFSETQ. The CDR3 is made up of 15 amino acids. The CDR3, as DNA: TGCGCCAGCAGCTGGGCCGGACAGGGCTCAGATACGCAGTATTTT. Translated, it gives CASSWAGQGSDTQYF.

This chain uses TRBV6-6 with TRBJ2-7; tentative D call: TRBD1 (6 bases). This CDR3 contains 13 residues. Germline V gene sequence: CDR1 MNHNY, CDR2 SVGAGI (reference sequence). V lost 6 bases and J lost 3, with 12 bases in between. The CDR3 DNA reads as TGTGCCAGCAGCCGGACAGAACACTACGAGCAGTACTTC. Protein: CASSRTEHYEQYF.

This sequence joins TRBV28 and TRBJ1-2; 7 bases are a match to TRBD1. This CDR3 contains 15 residues. From germline, CDR1 is MDHEN and CDR2 SYDVKM. The V gene end was trimmed by 5 bases and the J gene end by 1 base; junction bases not matched to a gene: 7. As DNA, the CDR3 is TGTGCCAGCAGTGCAACAGGGGCTAATAACTATGGCTACACCTTC. Protein product: CASSATGANNYGYTF.

The rearrangement uses TRBV2 and TRBJ1-1; weak D call: TRBD1 (6 bases). CDR3 length: 13 amino acids. CDR1 and CDR2 (germline): SNHLY, FYNNEI. Trimming removed 5 bases at V and 4 bases at J, with 11 bases between. The CDR3 DNA reads TGTGCCAGCAGTCGGGAAGGGGGCACTGAAGCTTTCTTT. Translated: CASSREGGTEAFF.

The V call is TRBV7-2, the J call TRBJ2-1; D is possibly TRBD2 (6 bases). Germline V CDR1 and CDR2: SGHTA, FQGNSA. The CDR3 totals 13 residues. The V end was cut by 11 bases, the J end by 3 bases, with 14 bases between. The CDR3 coding sequence is TGTGCCCTAAAGGGAGGAGACTACAATGAGCAGTTCTTC. It encodes CALKGGDYNEQFF.

This CDR3 reads CASSVSSIWSRDRDQGTQYF. CDR3 sequence (DNA): TGTGCCAGTAGTGTCTCTTCCATATGGTCCCGGGACAGGGACCAGGGGACCCAGTACTTC. This chain uses TRBV19 with TRBJ2-5; 9 bases are a match to TRBD1. Germline trimming cut 5 bases from V and 7 bases from J; bases unmatched to any gene: 26. The CDR3 loop spans 20 amino acids. The germline CDR1 and CDR2 sequences are LNHDA and SQIVND (reference sequence).

The CDR3: CASSDLQGPHGYTF. The CDR3 DNA is TGTGCCAGCAGTGACCTACAGGGACCTCATGGCTACACCTTC. This chain uses TRBV27 with TRBJ1-2, with a possible D match to TRBD1 (6 bases). The V and J ends lost 5 bases and 6 bases respectively, with 16 bases between them. CDR1 is MNHEY, CDR2 SMNVEV, per germline (reference sequence). The CDR3 is 14 residues long.

The chain recombines TRBV6-5 with TRBJ2-3, with D possibly matching TRBD2 (6 bases). The CDR3 is 16 amino acids. V was shortened by 0 bases and J by 1 base, with 11 bases between the two germline ends. Germline V gene lookup returns CDR1 MNHEY and CDR2 SVGAGI. CDR3 sequence (DNA): TGTGCCAGCAGTTACTCAAAGGGAGGAGGCACAGATACGCAGTATTTT. The encoded protein is CASSYSKGGGTDTQYF.

The V call is TRBV30, the J call TRBJ2-1, with 8 bases matching TRBD2. Germline values: CDR1 GTSNPN, CDR2 SVGIG (reference sequence). The CDR3 loop spans 14 amino acids. Trimming at V came to 6 bases and at J to 2 bases, leaving 6 bases not matched to a gene. The CDR3 loop is CACTTSGPYNEQFF. The CDR3 coding sequence is TGTGCCTGCACCACTAGCGGACCCTACAATGAGCAGTTCTTC.

This clone has just one count. The chain couples TRBV6-5 to TRBJ2-2; 7 bases map to TRBD2. The junction had 3 bases not matched to a gene; V was cut back by 6 bases and J by 2 bases. This CDR3 is 14 amino acids long. In germline, CDR1 is MNHEY, CDR2 SVGAGI. CDR3 coding DNA: TGTGCCAGCAGAGGGGACTACAACACCGGGGAGCTGTTTTTT. Its translation is CASRGDYNTGELFF.

J is TRBJ2-1 and V is TRBV6-1; D is undetermined. Looked up from germline, CDR1 is MNHNS and CDR2 is SASEGT. Trimming cost V 4 bases and J 4 bases, with 5 bases left between them. CDR3 length: 12 amino acids. The CDR3: CASSARYNEQFF. In nucleotides, the CDR3 is TGTGCCAGCAGTGCGAGATACAATGAGCAGTTCTTC.

This clone was detected a few times. The chain uses TRBV7-2 and TRBJ1-2; D possibly corresponds to TRBD1 (5 bases). The CDR3 spans 15 residues. Germline V gene data show CDR1 as SGHTA and CDR2 as FQGNSA. Between the trimmed V and J ends, which lost 5 bases and 5 bases, there was a span of 18 bases. CDR3 residues: CASSPGLTTLYGYTF. The DNA for the CDR3 is TGTGCCAGCAGCCCGGGACTGACGACTCTATATGGCTACACCTTC.

A note on this clone: This specimen includes other DNA sequences encoding the same CDR3. The rearrangement links TRBV7-2 to TRBJ2-3; 7 bases are shared with TRBD2. The CDR3 is 15 residues long. Losses at the gene ends were 4 bases for V and 3 bases for J; bases not matched to a gene: 7. Germline CDR1 is SGHTA and CDR2 is FQGNSA. The CDR3 is CASSSPGGRTDTQYF. The CDR3 nucleotides are TGTGCCAGCAGCTCCCCTGGCGGGAGAACAGATACGCAGTATTTT.

The CDR3 bases are TGTGCCAGCAGAAGGGGACAGCCCTCCTACGAGCAGTACTTC. Its translation is CASRRGQPSYEQYF. V usage is TRBV6-5 and J usage is TRBJ2-7, with 7 bases lining up with TRBD1. Germline CDR1 reads MNHEY; CDR2 reads SVGAGI. The CDR3 sequence is 14 residues long. The junction had 5 bases not matched to a gene; V was cut back by 6 bases and J by 0 bases.

The gene calls are TRBV28 and TRBJ2-1; D is possibly TRBD2 (5 bases). The CDR3 length is 15 residues. Germline CDR1 reads MDHEN; CDR2 reads SYDVKM. The germline V and J ends were trimmed by 4 bases and 5 bases, with 15 bases remaining between them. CDR3 DNA sequence: TGTGCCAGCAGTTCGGGCACCTGGAGGCACAATGAGCAGTTCTTC. This encodes CASSSGTWRHNEQFF.

The chain has TRBV9 and TRBJ2-5; D is unresolved. CDR1 and CDR2 from the germline V gene are SGDLS and YYNGEE. CDR3 size: 16 residues. The ends were cut back, 1 base at V and 2 bases at J, with 15 bases in the middle. CDR3 DNA: TGTGCCAGCAGCGTAACCATAAGGGCGTCACAAGAGACCCAGTACTTC. This gives the protein CASSVTIRASQETQYF. The full variable domain, rest sourced from reference TRBV9 and TRBJ2-5, is DSGVTQTPKHLITATGQRVTLRCSPRSGDLSVYWYQQSLDQGLQFLIQYYNGEERAKGNILERFSAQQFPDLHSELNLSSLELGDSALYFCASSVTIRASQETQYFGPGTRLLVL.

As regards this clone: In the same sample, other DNA sequences code for this CDR3. V is TRBV5-4 and J is TRBJ2-3; TRBD2 might be the D (5 bases). Germline loops: CDR1 SGHNT, CDR2 YYREEE (reference sequence). The V gene lost 0 bases and the J gene lost 5 bases, with 10 bases spanning the gap. This CDR3 comprises 14 residues. The CDR3 loop is CASSLGGREDTQYF. CDR3 DNA: TGTGCCAGCAGCTTGGGAGGTCGGGAAGATACGCAGTATTTT.

J is TRBJ2-7 and V is TRBV7-8; 10 bases are a match to TRBD2. CDR1 and CDR2 (germline): SGHVS, FQNEAQ. CDR3 size: 15 residues. Unmatched junction bases numbered 4, after V lost 5 bases and J lost 0 bases. The CDR3 is CASSRTSGHSYEQYF. DNA of the CDR3: TGTGCCAGCAGCAGGACTAGCGGCCACTCCTACGAGCAGTACTTC.

The chain links TRBV5-1 to TRBJ1-3, with 7 bases identical to TRBD1. The length of the CDR3 is 18 residues. Germline V gene data show CDR1 as SGHRS and CDR2 as YFSETQ. Losses at the gene ends were 4 bases for V and 4 bases for J; bases not matched to a gene: 17. The CDR3 nucleotides are TGCGCCAGCAGCCCACAGGGGAGCCCAGGAGCTACAGGAAACACCATATATTTT. Its translation: CASSPQGSPGATGNTIYF.

V usage is TRBV27 and J usage is TRBJ2-1, with 8 bases aligning to TRBD1. Looked up from germline, CDR1 is MNHEY and CDR2 is SMNVEV (reference sequence). There are 14 residues in the CDR3. Trimming removed 5 bases from V and 10 bases from J; junction bases left unmatched: 10. The CDR3 loop is CASSTPLRGREQFF. CDR3 in DNA: TGTGCCAGCAGTACCCCCCTCAGGGGGCGAGAGCAGTTCTTC.

The CDR3 sequence: CASSATSASLYEQYF. The CDR3 DNA follows: TGTGCCAGCAGCGCCACTAGCGCAAGTCTCTACGAGCAGTACTTC. The chain is built from TRBV9 and TRBJ2-7; 7 bases line up with TRBD2. V trimming: 3 bases; J trimming: 3 bases; junction bases outside the gene matches: 9. The germline CDR1 and CDR2 sequences are SGDLS and YYNGEE. The CDR3 sequence is 15 residues long.

The chain is built from TRBV21-1 and TRBJ1-2. TRBV21-1 is a listed pseudogene. The CDR3 contains 10 residues. The CDR3 DNA reads as TGTGCCAGCTGGCGCGAGGGCTACACCTTC. Residues: CASWREGYTF.

The genes are TRBV2 and TRBJ2-1; TRBD2 agrees at 7 bases. J was trimmed by 8 bases and V by 4 bases; bases with no gene match: 5. This CDR3 has 13 amino acids. The germline CDR1 and CDR2 sequences are SNHLY and FYNNEI. The CDR3 DNA follows: TGTGCCAGCAGTGGGACTAGTCGCCATGAGCAGTTCTTC. Protein product: CASSGTSRHEQFF.

This clone was detected once. The rearrangement uses TRBV5-6 and TRBJ2-2, with 9 bases matching TRBD2. This CDR3 has 17 residues. J lost 0 bases, V lost 0 bases, and 3 bases had no gene match. Germline V gene data show CDR1 as SGHDT and CDR2 as YYEEEE. The CDR3 loop is CASSLVPSGANTGELFF. The CDR3 region has the DNA TGTGCCAGCAGCTTGGTTCCTAGCGGGGCGAACACCGGGGAGCTGTTTTTT.